Listed here are 19 T cell receptor beta chains from one sample, sequenced in a study of tumor-infiltrating lymphocytes in primary liver carcinoma. cDNA specific to TCR beta was made from 500 to 650 ng of total RNA, with a constant-region primer employed for priming. Slightly modified ARM-PCR served as the procedure for the TCR beta libraries. These libraries came from three rounds of nested multiplex PCR. With TRBV1-TRBV30 forward primers and a C-beta reverse primer, the first two PCR rounds were run for roughly 9 cycles each. TCRdb reanalysed the multiplex PCR reads using MiXCR and keeps one entry per CDR3 protein. The repertoire holds 330,000 or so distinct CDR3 sequences, with less than 65% as singletons. Unsorted whole blood served as the source of blood RNA, and germline DNA was extracted as well. Sequencing used peripheral blood. These receptors all come from a man between 40 and 49 years old with primary liver carcinoma and hepatitis B virus infection.

This clonotype has a count of ten or more. The chain joins TRBV11-1 to TRBJ1-1, with TRBD1 matching 9 bases. The CDR3 has 14 residues. J gave up 1 base and V 4 bases, and 1 base lay outside the gene matches. From germline, CDR1 is SGHAT and CDR2 FQDESV (reference sequence). The DNA of the CDR3 is TGTGCCAGCAGCTCGGGACAGGGGAACACTGAAGCTTTCTTT. As protein: CASSSGQGNTEAFF.

About this clonotype: Possible read error: a much larger clone is one base away. The chain links TRBV4-1 to TRBJ2-7; TRBD2 matches at 8 bases. Germline V gives CDR1 MGHRA, CDR2 YSYEKL. J gave up 4 bases and V 0 bases, and 8 bases lay outside the gene matches. The CDR3 has 16 amino acids. The CDR3: CASSQDSGIEEYEQYF. CDR3 nucleotides: TGCGCCAGCAGCCAAGATAGCGGGATTGAGGAATACGAGCAGTACTTC.

There are a few counts of this clonotype. The chain joins TRBV5-4 to TRBJ1-2; D may be TRBD1 (5 bases). The CDR3 has 14 amino acids. Trimming removed 4 bases from V and 4 bases from J, with 14 bases in between. CDR1 is SGHNT and CDR2 is YYREEE in the germline V gene (reference sequence). CDR3 residues: CASSPGMGGYGYTF. The CDR3 DNA is TGTGCCAGCAGCCCAGGGATGGGGGGCTATGGCTACACCTTC. The whole variable domain, filled in from reference TRBV5-4 and TRBJ1-2, reads ETGVTQSPTHLIKTRGQQVTLRCSSQSGHNTVSWYQQALGQGPQFIFQYYREEENGRGNFPPRFSGLQFPNYSSELNVNALELDDSALYLCASSPGMGGYGYTFGSGTRLTVV.

Note on this clonotype: This may stem from a read error, because a much larger clone lies one nucleotide away. The chain uses TRBV6-5 and TRBJ1-2; D unresolved. V was trimmed by 5 bases and J by 5 bases, leaving 15 bases between them. This CDR3 is 14 amino acids long. Germline V CDR1 and CDR2: MNHEY, SVGAGI. DNA of the CDR3: TGTGCCAGCAGTCAGACTGACATGGGTTATGGCTACACCTTC. It yields the protein CASSQTDMGYGYTF.

The CDR3 bases are TGCGCCAGCGGAATGGTAGTGGACGGGGAGCTGTTTTTT. Translation: CASGMVVDGELFF. The V and J genes are TRBV10-1 and TRBJ2-2; unclear D gene. Germline values: CDR1 WNHNN, CDR2 SYGVQD (reference sequence). The CDR3 is made up of 13 amino acids. Trimming stripped 8 bases from V and 7 bases from J, with 14 bases between.

V is TRBV6-7 and J is TRBJ2-1; D unclear. TRBV6-7 is annotated as an ORF whose role is uncertain. Trimming stripped 7 bases from V and 5 bases from J, with 18 bases between. The CDR3 runs to 15 residues. Here the CDR3 reads CASNSLRAKNNEQFF. CDR3 bases: TGTGCCAGCAACTCCCTCCGGGCCAAGAACAATGAGCAGTTCTTC.

The J gene is TRBJ2-1, the V gene TRBV28; 8 bases map to TRBD1. Germline CDR1 MDHEN, CDR2 SYDVKM. The J segment lost 5 bases and the V segment lost 5 bases, leaving 11 bases of the junction unmatched. The CDR3 runs to 16 residues. The CDR3 loop is CASSTPFLDRDNEQFF. DNA for the CDR3: TGTGCCAGCAGTACCCCCTTCTTGGACAGGGACAATGAGCAGTTCTTC.

The genes are TRBV29-1 and TRBJ1-3; D not certain. This CDR3 is 12 amino acids long. With 3 bases removed from V and 0 bases from J, the gap between germline ends came to 3 bases. Germline V lookup: CDR1 SQVTM, CDR2 ANQGSEA. The DNA of the CDR3 is TGCAGCGTTGACGGCTCTGGAAACACCATATATTTT. It yields the protein CSVDGSGNTIYF. Combining the CDR3 with reference TRBV29-1 and TRBJ1-3 gives the whole variable domain SAVISQKPSRDICQRGTSLTIQCQVDSQVTMMFWYRQQPGQSLTLIATANQGSEATYESGFVIDKFPISRPNLTFSTLTVSNMSPEDSSIYLCSVDGSGNTIYFGEGSWLTVV.

For this clonotype: A read error may account for a junction end that differs from germline. The chain links TRBV6-1 to TRBJ2-5; unclear D gene. CDR3 length equals 14 residues. Germline V lookup: CDR1 MNHNS, CDR2 SASEGT. The CDR3 here is CASCEALGSETQYF. The CDR3 nucleotides are TGTGCCAGCTGTGAAGCTCTAGGTTCCGAGACCCAGTACTTC.

Worth noting for this clonotype: The junction does not match germline at one end; this may be a read error. The chain recombines TRBV6-6 with TRBJ2-7; D is undetermined. Germline values: CDR1 MNHNY, CDR2 SVGAGI (reference sequence). The CDR3 consists of 12 residues. CDR3 region: CVSRAGSHEQYF. The CDR3, as DNA: TGTGTCAGCAGAGCCGGGTCCCACGAACAGTACTTC.

Concerning this clonotype: At one end the junction does not follow the germline gene, possibly because of a read error. The genes are TRBV6-5 and TRBJ2-6, with 7 bases that match TRBD1. The CDR3 spans 17 residues. Germline V gene data show CDR1 as MNHEY and CDR2 as SVGAGI. The CDR3 nucleotides are TGTGCCAGCGGTTATCAAGGGGGCGACTCTGGGGCCAACGTCCTGACTTTC. It encodes CASGYQGGDSGANVLTF.

Worth noting for this clonotype: The junction and the germline gene differ at one end; a read error may be behind it. The chain links TRBV6-5 to TRBJ1-5, with a weak D call TRBD1 (6 bases). CDR1 MNHEY and CDR2 SVGAGI come from the germline V gene. The CDR3 extends over 14 amino acids. CDR3 DNA sequence: TGCGCCAGCAGTTCCAACGGGGGCGATCAGCCCCAGCATTTT. It is translated as CASSSNGGDQPQHF.

Of note for this clonotype: No conserved phenylalanine or tryptophan ends this CDR3, so it is likely a read error. V gene TRBV5-5 combines with J gene TRBJ2-1; TRBD2 aligns across 9 bases. This CDR3 comprises 13 residues. Germline CDR1 is SGHKS and CDR2 is YYEKEE (reference sequence). CDR3 sequence: CASSFRLAAEQFL. In DNA form, the CDR3 reads TGTGCGAGCAGCTTCAGACTAGCGGCAGAGCAGTTCCTC.

This clonotype was seen ten or more times. The genes are TRBV12-3 or TRBV12-4 and TRBJ2-3, with D possibly being TRBD2 (5 bases). Trimming took off 3 bases at V and 11 bases at J, with 15 bases between the two ends. The CDR3 spans 13 residues. CDR3 in DNA: TGTGCCAGCAGTTTGGGCCCCAACCGGGGGCAGTATTTT. This gives the protein CASSLGPNRGQYF.

A word on this clonotype: A read error may explain this, as a much larger clone is one base away. The rearrangement joins TRBV12-3 or TRBV12-4 to TRBJ1-6, with 7 bases aligning to TRBD1. This CDR3 is 15 amino acids long. The CDR3 region is CASSLRGRDSSPLRF. CDR3 nucleotide sequence: TGTGCCAGCAGTTTACGTGGACGGGACAGTTCACCCCTCCGCTTT.

Notes on this clonotype: A read error is possible here, since a much larger clone lies one base away. The CDR3 coding sequence is TGTGCCAGCAGTTACACCGGACAGATTTCCTACGATCAGTACTTC. Translating gives CASSYTGQISYDQYF. The chain carries TRBV6-2 or TRBV6-3 and TRBJ2-7; D perhaps matches TRBD1 (6 bases). In germline, CDR1 is MNHEY, CDR2 SVGEGT. CDR3 length: 15 residues.

This clonotype was observed a handful of times. This may be a read error, as it is one base from a much larger clone. This chain's CDR3 is CSVEDGGNRGSPDTQYF. The CDR3 nucleotides read TGCAGCGTTGAAGATGGGGGGAACAGGGGAAGTCCAGATACGCAGTATTTT. The rearrangement joins TRBV29-1 to TRBJ2-3; tentative D call: TRBD1 (7 bases). The germline V gene encodes CDR1 SQVTM and CDR2 ANQGSEA. CDR3 length equals 17 residues. Trimming removed 0 bases at V and 4 bases at J, with 20 bases between.

Ten or more counts support this clonotype. This chain connects TRBV10-3 to TRBJ2-7; maybe TRBD2 (5 bases). Between the trimmed V and J ends, which lost 10 bases and 3 bases, there was a span of 13 bases. Germline V gene sequence: CDR1 ENHRY, CDR2 SYGVKD. The CDR3 totals 12 residues. The CDR3 DNA reads TGTGCCACTGGTCGAGAGGGCTACGAGCAGTACTTC. Its protein is CATGREGYEQYF.

As regards this clonotype: It may be a read error: a sequence one base away is much more abundant. The chain links TRBV4-3 to TRBJ2-1; D is ambiguous. The germline V gene has CDR1 LGHNA and CDR2 YSLEER. V was shortened by 3 bases and J by 5 bases, with 11 bases between the two germline ends. This CDR3 contains 14 residues. CDR3 DNA: TGCGCCAGCAGCCACAGACGGATAGACAATGAGCAGTTCTTC. This translates into CASSHRRIDNEQFF.